This T cell receptor beta chain is drawn from a study of a mutant IDH1 vaccine in newly diagnosed glioma. Study in general: Patients got their first vaccination 4-6 weeks after radiotherapy alone, or with temozolomide cycles. Treated patients, approximately 62% male and roughly 40% female, averaged about 40 years of age. Patients were pretreated with radiotherapy, temozolomide, or both, mostly both.

Profiled with immunoSEQ multiplex PCR; TCRdb holds only in-frame clones, not every one. This sample has 50,000 to 70,000 clones, with approximately 84% found just once. Germline V CDR1 and CDR2: SGDLS, YYNGEE. This CDR3 is 14 amino acids long. V dropped 3 bases and J dropped 1 base, with 10 bases sitting between them. Worth noting for this clone: The antigen is undetermined.

Time point reported: week 23, last vaccination. In every dose of vaccine, 300 ug of mutant IDH1 20-mer peptide was given alongside topical imiquimod. Donors had new IDH1-mutant astrocytomas of WHO grade 3 or 4 (ATRX-lost). This TCR was sampled from a man aged 18 to 29 with glioma. This chain links TRBV9 with TRBJ1-1; a weak D match, TRBD1 (5 bases). The specimen comprised PBMCs, sampled from a glioma patient whose treatment included an IDH1 peptide vaccine. In nucleotides, the CDR3 is TGTGCCAGCAGCGCCGGCGACAGGAACACTGAAGCTTTCTTT. This translates into CASSAGDRNTEAFF. The whole variable domain, filled in from reference TRBV9 and TRBJ1-1, reads DSGVTQTPKHLITATGQRVTLRCSPRSGDLSVYWYQQSLDQGLQFLIQYYNGEERAKGNILERFSAQQFPDLHSELNLSSLELGDSALYFCASSAGDRNTEAFFGQGTRLTVV.